The rows below give T cell receptor beta chains drawn from one sample of a study of blood T cell repertoires in COVID-19. Profiled with immunoSEQ multiplex PCR; TCRdb holds only in-frame clones, not every one. The table includes 300,000 to 350,000 clones, more than 70% detected once. The material sequenced was peripheral blood. All receptors come from a woman aged 30 to 39 with COVID-19, enrolled during active disease. The CDR3 runs from the conserved cysteine through the conserved F or W. The D gene is left open where the match is weak. Some rows have no size entry. The others give once, few or many, or a class for an expanded clone.

v_gene,abundance,j_gene,d_gene,CDR3aa,CDR3nt
TRBV20-1,NA,TRBJ1-1,NA,CSPSGSAEAFF,TGCAGTCCCTCGGGGTCCGCTGAAGCTTTCTTT
TRBV5-4,few,TRBJ2-3,TRBD2,CASSFLAGGQDTQYF,TGTGCCAGCAGCTTCCTAGCGGGGGGGCAAGATACGCAGTATTTT
TRBV28,NA,TRBJ1-2,TRBD1,CASTKITGVNYGYTF,TGTGCCAGCACCAAAATTACAGGGGTGAACTATGGCTACACCTTC
TRBV7-2,NA,TRBJ2-3,NA,CASSLWEDWGSPDTQYF,TGTGCCAGCAGCTTATGGGAGGATTGGGGGTCCCCAGATACGCAGTATTTT
TRBV3-1/TRBV3-2,NA,TRBJ2-5,NA,CASSQGGAQTQYF,TGTGCCAGCAGCCAAGGTGGGGCGCAGACCCAGTACTTC
TRBV7-2,NA,TRBJ2-3,TRBD2,CASSLERGKDTQYF,TGTGCCAGCAGCTTAGAGCGGGGGAAAGATACGCAGTATTTT
TRBV12-5,once,TRBJ1-1,NA,CASGLQGVRAFF,TGTGCTAGTGGTTTGCAGGGTGTCCGGGCTTTCTTT
TRBV19,few,TRBJ1-5,TRBD1,CASKTAGGSNQPQHF,TGTGCCAGTAAAACCGCAGGGGGGAGCAATCAGCCCCAGCATTTT
TRBV5-1,NA,TRBJ2-2,TRBD1,CASSLSGQANTGELFF,TGCGCCAGCAGCTTGAGTGGACAGGCAAACACCGGGGAGCTGTTTTTT
TRBV27,NA,TRBJ2-3,NA,CASSLMGSTDTQYF,TGTGCCAGCAGTTTAATGGGCAGCACAGATACGCAGTATTTT
TRBV9,NA,TRBJ2-6,NA,CASSVVADFLSGANVLTF,TGTGCCAGCAGCGTAGTAGCCGATTTCCTGTCTGGGGCCAACGTCCTGACTTTC
TRBV4-2,many,TRBJ2-1,NA,CASSQVPESYNEQFF,TGTGCCAGCAGCCAAGTTCCGGAGAGCTACAATGAGCAGTTCTTC
TRBV5-1,NA,TRBJ1-6,TRBD1,CASSVGGQGALHF,TGCGCCAGCAGCGTCGGGGGCCAGGGGGCCCTCCACTTT
TRBV9,NA,TRBJ1-1,TRBD1,CASSPRGQGMGTEAFF,TGTGCCAGCAGCCCCCGTGGACAGGGAATGGGCACTGAAGCTTTCTTT
TRBV6-2/TRBV6-3,few,TRBJ1-1,NA,CASSYSIGRGNTEAFF,TGTGCCAGCAGTTATTCAATAGGCAGGGGCAACACTGAAGCTTTCTTT
TRBV24-1,NA,TRBJ2-3,TRBD2,CATSDQSGGAGDTQYF,TGTGCCACCAGTGATCAAAGCGGGGGAGCCGGGGATACGCAGTATTTT
TRBV7-2,NA,TRBJ1-6,NA,CASSSDRTISPLHF,TGTGCCAGCAGCTCCGACAGGACAATATCACCCCTCCACTTT
TRBV7-9,NA,TRBJ2-5,TRBD1,CASSTKQGARETQYF,TGTGCCAGCAGCACCAAACAGGGGGCGCGGGAGACCCAGTACTTC
TRBV14,NA,TRBJ1-6,NA,CASSQDRTPNSPLHF,TGTGCCAGCAGCCAAGATAGGACACCAAATTCACCCCTCCACTTT
TRBV30,many,TRBJ1-3,TRBD1,CAWSSGTGDTIYF,TGTGCCTGGAGTTCCGGGACAGGAGACACCATATATTTT
TRBV3-1/TRBV3-2,NA,TRBJ2-5,NA,CASSQTGQETQYF,TGTGCCAGCAGCCAGACGGGGCAAGAGACCCAGTACTTC
TRBV2,once,TRBJ2-5,TRBD2,CASSTGTSLETQYF,TGTGCCAGCAGCACCGGGACTAGTTTGGAGACCCAGTACTTC
TRBV5-4,NA,TRBJ1-2,TRBD1,CASSLIRQGARNYGYTF,TGTGCCAGCAGCCTTATACGACAGGGGGCCCGAAATTATGGCTACACCTTC
TRBV5-1,NA,TRBJ2-1,NA,CASSSPQYYNEQFF,TGCGCCAGCAGCTCGCCCCAGTACTACAATGAGCAGTTCTTC
TRBV4-2,NA,TRBJ2-3,TRBD2,CASSQDPGGAPDTQYF,TGTGCCAGCAGCCAAGATCCCGGGGGGGCCCCAGATACGCAGTATTTT
TRBV2,NA,TRBJ1-1,TRBD1,CASTGFGGGNTEAFF,TGTGCCAGCACGGGTTTCGGAGGGGGCAACACTGAAGCTTTCTTT
TRBV19,few,TRBJ2-5,NA,CASSKSEETQYF,TGTGCCAGTAGTAAGAGTGAGGAGACCCAGTACTTC
TRBV7-2,NA,TRBJ1-1,TRBD1,CASSSKVGTGNTEAFF,TGTGCCAGCAGCTCGAAAGTGGGGACAGGGAACACTGAAGCTTTCTTT
TRBV5-1,NA,TRBJ1-1,TRBD1,CASSLIFGWDRKLNTEAFF,TGCGCCAGCAGCTTGATCTTTGGGTGGGACAGAAAATTGAACACTGAAGCTTTCTTT
TRBV6-2/TRBV6-3,NA,TRBJ2-3,NA,CASSPGSNTDTQYF,TGTGCCAGCAGCCCCGGGTCGAACACAGATACGCAGTATTTT
TRBV7-8,NA,TRBJ2-3,TRBD1,CASSSTGTGTDTQYF,TGTGCCAGCAGCTCCACCGGGACAGGGACAGATACGCAGTATTTT
TRBV5-4,NA,TRBJ2-3,NA,CASSLWSGPTDTQYF,TGTGCCAGCAGCTTATGGTCAGGCCCCACAGATACGCAGTATTTT
TRBV7-9,NA,TRBJ2-5,NA,CASSLARTGQETQYF,TGTGCCAGCAGCTTAGCCCGGACGGGACAAGAGACCCAGTACTTC